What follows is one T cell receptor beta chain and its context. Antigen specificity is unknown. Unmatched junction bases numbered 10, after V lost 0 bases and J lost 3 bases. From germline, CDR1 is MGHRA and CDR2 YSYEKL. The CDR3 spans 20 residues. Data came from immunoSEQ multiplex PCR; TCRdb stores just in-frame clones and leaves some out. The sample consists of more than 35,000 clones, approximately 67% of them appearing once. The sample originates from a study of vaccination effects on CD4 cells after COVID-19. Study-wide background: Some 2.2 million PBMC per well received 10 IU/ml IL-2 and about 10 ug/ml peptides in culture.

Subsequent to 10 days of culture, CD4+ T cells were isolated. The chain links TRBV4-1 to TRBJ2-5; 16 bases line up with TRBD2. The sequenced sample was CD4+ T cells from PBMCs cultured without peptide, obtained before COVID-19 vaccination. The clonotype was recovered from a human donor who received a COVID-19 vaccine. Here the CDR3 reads CASSQDMPGLAGGNKETQYF. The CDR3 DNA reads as TGCGCCAGCAGCCAAGATATGCCGGGACTAGCGGGAGGGAATAAAGAGACCCAGTACTTC.